This TCR beta chain derives from a study of blood T cell repertoires in COVID-19. Produced via immunoSEQ multiplex PCR; TCRdb's table is partial and in-frame only. The sample contains 200,000 to 250,000 clones, 83% of which appear only once. The CDR3 length is 16 residues. J lost 0 bases, V lost 4 bases, and 8 bases had no gene match. CDR1 and CDR2 from the germline V gene are SGHDT and YYEEEE. The gene calls are TRBV5-6 and TRBJ2-7; 9 nucleotides match TRBD1. This receptor was identified in a woman aged 50 to 60 who had been exposed to COVID-19. What was sequenced was PBMCs or T cells enriched from blood (not recorded which). For the CDR3, the DNA is TGTGCCAGCAGCCCCGGGACAGGGCGATTCTCCTACGAGCAGTACTTC. This encodes CASSPGTGRFSYEQYF. Together with reference TRBV5-6 and TRBJ2-7, the CDR3 gives the full variable domain: DAGVTQSPTHLIKTRGQQVTLRCSPKSGHDTVSWYQQALGQGPQFIFQYYEEEERQRGNFPDRFSGHQFPNYSSELNVNALLLGDSALYLCASSPGTGRFSYEQYFGPGTRLTVT.